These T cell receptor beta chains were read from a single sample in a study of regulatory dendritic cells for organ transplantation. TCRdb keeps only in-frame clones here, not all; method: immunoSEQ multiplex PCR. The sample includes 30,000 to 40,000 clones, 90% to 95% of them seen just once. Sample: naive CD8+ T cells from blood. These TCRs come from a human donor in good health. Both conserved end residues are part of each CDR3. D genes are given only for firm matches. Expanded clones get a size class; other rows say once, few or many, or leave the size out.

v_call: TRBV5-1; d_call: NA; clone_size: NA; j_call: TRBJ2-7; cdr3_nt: TGCGCCAGCAGCTTGTCCGGGGGCGAGCAGTACTTC; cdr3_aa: CASSLSGGEQYF
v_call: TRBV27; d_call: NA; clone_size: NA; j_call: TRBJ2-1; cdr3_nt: TGTGCCAGCAGTTTATCGGGATCGGGGGAGCAGTTCTTC; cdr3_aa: CASSLSGSGEQFF
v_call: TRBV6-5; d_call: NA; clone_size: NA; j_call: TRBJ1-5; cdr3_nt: TGTGCCAGCAGTCCAGGGCCCTTTCAGCCCCAGCATTTT; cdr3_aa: CASSPGPFQPQHF
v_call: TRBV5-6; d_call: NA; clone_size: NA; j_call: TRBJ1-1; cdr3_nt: TGTGCCAGCAGCTTCGGCTCGAACACTGAAGCTTTCTTT; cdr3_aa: CASSFGSNTEAFF
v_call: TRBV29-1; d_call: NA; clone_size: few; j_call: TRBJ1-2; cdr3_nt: TGCAGCGCACCTACAGGGTACGGCTACACCTTC; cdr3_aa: CSAPTGYGYTF
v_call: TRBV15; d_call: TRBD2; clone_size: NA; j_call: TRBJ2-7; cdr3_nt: TGTGCCACCAGCAGACCTCTAGCGGGGGGGCTCTACGAGCAGTACTTC; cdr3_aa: CATSRPLAGGLYEQYF
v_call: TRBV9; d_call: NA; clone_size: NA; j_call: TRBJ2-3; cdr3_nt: TGTGCCAGCAGCGGCCATACGCAGTATTTT; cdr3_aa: CASSGHTQYF
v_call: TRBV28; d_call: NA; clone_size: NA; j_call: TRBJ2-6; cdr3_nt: TGTGCCAGCAGTTCCTCACAGTATTTGGGGTATGGGGCCAACGTCCTGACTTTC; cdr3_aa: CASSSSQYLGYGANVLTF
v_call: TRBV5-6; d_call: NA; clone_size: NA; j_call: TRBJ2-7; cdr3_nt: TGTGCCAGCAGCTTCAGGGATACGCTGCCCGAGCAGTACTTC; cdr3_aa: CASSFRDTLPEQYF
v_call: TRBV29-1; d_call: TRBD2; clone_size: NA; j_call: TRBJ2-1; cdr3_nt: TGCAGCGCCTTGGGGGCTAGCGGGAGAGGGAATGAGCAGTTCTTC; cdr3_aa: CSALGASGRGNEQFF
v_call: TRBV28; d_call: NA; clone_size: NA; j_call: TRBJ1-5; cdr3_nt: TGTGCCAGCAGTTTAATGGATTTGGATCAGCCCCAGCATTTT; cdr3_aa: CASSLMDLDQPQHF
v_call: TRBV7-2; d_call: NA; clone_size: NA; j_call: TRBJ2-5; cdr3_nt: TGTGCCAGCATCCAGGAGTGGGGGAAGACCCAGTACTTC; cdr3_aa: CASIQEWGKTQYF
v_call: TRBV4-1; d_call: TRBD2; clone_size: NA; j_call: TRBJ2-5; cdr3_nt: TGCGCCAGCAGCCAAGTTGGACTAGCGCCCGAGACCCAGTACTTC; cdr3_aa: CASSQVGLAPETQYF
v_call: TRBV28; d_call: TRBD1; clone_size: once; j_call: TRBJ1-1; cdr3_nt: TGTGCCAGCAGGGATACAGGGGTGAACACTGAAGCTTTCTTT; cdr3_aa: CASRDTGVNTEAFF
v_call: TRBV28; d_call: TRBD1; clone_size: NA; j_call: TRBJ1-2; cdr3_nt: TGTGCCAGCAGAACCGGACAGGGGCCCCTTAACTATGGCTACACCTTC; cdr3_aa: CASRTGQGPLNYGYTF
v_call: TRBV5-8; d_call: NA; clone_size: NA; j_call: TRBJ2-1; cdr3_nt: TGTGCCAGCAGCAACTACCGGGACATGCCGTTCTTC; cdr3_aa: CASSNYRDMPFF
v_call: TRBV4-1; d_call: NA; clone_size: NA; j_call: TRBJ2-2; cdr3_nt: TGCGCCAGCAAGGAGATGGGCAGGACTTCCCTCGCGAACACCGGGGAGCTGTTTTTT; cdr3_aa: CASKEMGRTSLANTGELFF
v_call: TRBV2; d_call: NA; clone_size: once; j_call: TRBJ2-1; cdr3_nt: TGTGCCAGCGAGTACACCTACAGTGATGAGCAGTTCTTC; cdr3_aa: CASEYTYSDEQFF
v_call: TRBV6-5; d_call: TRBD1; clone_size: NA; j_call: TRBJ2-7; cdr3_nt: TGTGCCAGCAGTTACACAGGGGGCCTCGAGCAGTACTTC; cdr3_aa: CASSYTGGLEQYF
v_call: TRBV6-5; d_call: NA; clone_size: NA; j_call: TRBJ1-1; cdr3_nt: TGTGCCAGCAGTTACGAGGGGAGGACTGAAGCTTTCTTT; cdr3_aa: CASSYEGRTEAFF
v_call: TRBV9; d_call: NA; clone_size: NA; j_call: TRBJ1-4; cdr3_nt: TGTGCCAGCAGCCCGGCGGGGGGGTCCAATGAAAAACTGTTTTTT; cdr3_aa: CASSPAGGSNEKLFF
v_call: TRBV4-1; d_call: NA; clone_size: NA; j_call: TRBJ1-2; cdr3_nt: TGCGCCAGCAGCCAAGATCATAGGGGTACCTATGGCTACACCTTC; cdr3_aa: CASSQDHRGTYGYTF
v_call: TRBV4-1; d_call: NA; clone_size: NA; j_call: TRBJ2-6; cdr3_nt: TGCGCCAGCAGCCAAAGGGACTCAAGCTCTGGGGCCAACGTCCTGACTTTC; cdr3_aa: CASSQRDSSSGANVLTF
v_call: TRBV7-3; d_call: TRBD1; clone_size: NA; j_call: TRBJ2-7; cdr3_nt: TGTGCCAGCAGCGAAGTTGCCGGGACAGTCTACGAGCAGTACTTC; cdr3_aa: CASSEVAGTVYEQYF
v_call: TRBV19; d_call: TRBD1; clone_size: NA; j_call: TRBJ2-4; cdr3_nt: TGTGCCAGTAGTATTCTTCGGACAGGGAGAAGCAAAAACATTCAGTACTTC; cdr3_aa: CASSILRTGRSKNIQYF
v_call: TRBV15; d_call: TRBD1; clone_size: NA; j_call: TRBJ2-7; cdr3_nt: TGTGCCACCAGCAGTAACCCCCCCGGGACAGGGAGAACCTACGAGCAGTACTTC; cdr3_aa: CATSSNPPGTGRTYEQYF
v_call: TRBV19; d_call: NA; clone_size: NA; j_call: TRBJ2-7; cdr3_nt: TGTGCCAGTAGTATTCCTGGCAGCAGATACGAGCAGTACTTC; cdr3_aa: CASSIPGSRYEQYF
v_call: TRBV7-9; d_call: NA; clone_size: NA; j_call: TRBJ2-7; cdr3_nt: TGTGCCAGCAGCTTGGTCGGCGGTCGAACCTACGAGCAGTACTTC; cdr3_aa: CASSLVGGRTYEQYF
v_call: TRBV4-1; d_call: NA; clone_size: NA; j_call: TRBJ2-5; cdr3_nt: TGCGCCAGCAGCCAAGTTGTAGGACACGAAGGGGCGACCCAGTACTTC; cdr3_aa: CASSQVVGHEGATQYF
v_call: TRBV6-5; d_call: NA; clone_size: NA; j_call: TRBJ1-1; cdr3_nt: TGTGCCAGCAGAGTTACGGACGTGAACACTGAAGCTTTCTTT; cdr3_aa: CASRVTDVNTEAFF
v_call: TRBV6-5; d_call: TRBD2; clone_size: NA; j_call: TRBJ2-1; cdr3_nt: TGTGCCAGCAGGAGGACTAGTTCGTCCCATGAGCAGTTCTTC; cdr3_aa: CASRRTSSSHEQFF
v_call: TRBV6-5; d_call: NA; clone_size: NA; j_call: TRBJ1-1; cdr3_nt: TGTGCCAGCAGTTACAGGGGGGTCACTGAAGCTTTCTTT; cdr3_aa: CASSYRGVTEAFF
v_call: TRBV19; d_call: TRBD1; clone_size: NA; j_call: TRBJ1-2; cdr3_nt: TGTGCCAGTAGGGGACAGGGTAACTATGGCTACACCTTC; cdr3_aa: CASRGQGNYGYTF
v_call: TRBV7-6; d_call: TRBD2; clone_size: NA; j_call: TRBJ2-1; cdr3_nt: TGTGCCAGCATCCAATCGCCCGGACTAGGTAACAATGAGCAGTTCTTC; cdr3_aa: CASIQSPGLGNNEQFF
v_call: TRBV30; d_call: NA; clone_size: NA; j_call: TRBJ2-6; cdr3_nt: TGTGCCTGGTATATTGGAGGGGCCAACGTCCTGACTTTC; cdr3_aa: CAWYIGGANVLTF
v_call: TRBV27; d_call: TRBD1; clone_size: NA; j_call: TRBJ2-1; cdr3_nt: TGTGCCAGCAGTTTAGCGGACAGGCCCCGTTACAATGAGCAGTTCTTC; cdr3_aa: CASSLADRPRYNEQFF
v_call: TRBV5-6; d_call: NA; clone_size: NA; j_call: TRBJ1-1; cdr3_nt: TGTGCCAGCAGCTTGGGGTGGGGCAGGGGTACTGAAGCTTTCTTT; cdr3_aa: CASSLGWGRGTEAFF
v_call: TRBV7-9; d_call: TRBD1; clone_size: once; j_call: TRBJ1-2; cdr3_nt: TGTGCCAGCAGCTTAGCCGGACAGGGGAACTATGGCTACACCTTC; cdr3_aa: CASSLAGQGNYGYTF
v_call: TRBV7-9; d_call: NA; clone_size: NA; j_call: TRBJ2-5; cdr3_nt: TGTGCCAGCAGACCTCTGGCGGGGACGCAGGAGACCCAGTACTTC; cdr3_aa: CASRPLAGTQETQYF
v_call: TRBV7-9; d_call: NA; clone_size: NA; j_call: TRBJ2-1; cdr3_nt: TGTGCCAGCAGCCGACAGAGCTCCTACAATGAGCAGTTCTTC; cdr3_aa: CASSRQSSYNEQFF
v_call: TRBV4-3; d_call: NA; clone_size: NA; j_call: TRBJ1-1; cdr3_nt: TGCGCCAGCAGCCAAGAAGGTATTGGTGGTGGAGCGGACGAAGCTTTCTTT; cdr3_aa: CASSQEGIGGGADEAFF
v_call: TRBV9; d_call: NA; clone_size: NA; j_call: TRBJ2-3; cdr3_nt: TGTGCCAGCAGCGGTGGACTGCCCGCGGATACGCAGTATTTT; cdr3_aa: CASSGGLPADTQYF
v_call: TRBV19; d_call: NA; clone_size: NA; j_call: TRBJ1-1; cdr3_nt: TGTGCCAGTAGTCTACAGGGCGGCACTGAAGCTTTCTTT; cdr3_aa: CASSLQGGTEAFF
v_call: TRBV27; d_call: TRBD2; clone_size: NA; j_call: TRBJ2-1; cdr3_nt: TGTGCCAGCAGTCCGTCACTAGCGGGAGTAGGCAATGAGCAGTTCTTC; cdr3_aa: CASSPSLAGVGNEQFF
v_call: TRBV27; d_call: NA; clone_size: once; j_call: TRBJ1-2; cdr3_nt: TGTGCCAGCAGTTCATCAACGGGAAACCTTTATGGCTACACCTTC; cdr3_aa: CASSSSTGNLYGYTF
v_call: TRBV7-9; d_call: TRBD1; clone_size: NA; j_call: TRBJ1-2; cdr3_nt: TGTGCCAGCAGCTTCTCAGGGGGGGACTATGGCTACACCTTC; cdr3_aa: CASSFSGGDYGYTF
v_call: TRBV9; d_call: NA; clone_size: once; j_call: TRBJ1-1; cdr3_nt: TGTGCCAGCAGCCCTAGTGAAGGGATGAACACTGAAGCTTTCTTT; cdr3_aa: CASSPSEGMNTEAFF
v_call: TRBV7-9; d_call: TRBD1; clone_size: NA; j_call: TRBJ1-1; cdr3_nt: TGTGCCAGCTTCAGGGGGAGGGTTGGTGAAGCTTTCTTT; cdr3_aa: CASFRGRVGEAFF
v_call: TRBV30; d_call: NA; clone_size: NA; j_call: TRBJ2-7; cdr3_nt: TGTGCCTGGAGTGTACCCGGGGCCTTACGTTACGAGCAGTACTTC; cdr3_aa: CAWSVPGALRYEQYF
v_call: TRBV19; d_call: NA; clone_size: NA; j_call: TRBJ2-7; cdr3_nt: TGTGCCAGTAGTACCCCAGGGGACTCCTACGAGCAGTACTTC; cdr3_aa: CASSTPGDSYEQYF